This T cell receptor beta chain was identified during a study of a mutant IDH1 vaccine in newly diagnosed glioma. Time point noted: week 11, during vaccination. Every vaccination contained 300 ug of the mutant IDH1 20-mer peptide and was paired with topical imiquimod. Germline V gives CDR1 SGDLS, CDR2 YYNGEE. Trimming removed 4 bases from V and 5 bases from J; junction bases left unmatched: 15. This CDR3 has 17 residues. Here immunoSEQ multiplex PCR was the method, and the copy in TCRdb shows in-frame clones only, minus some. The sample yields about 60,000 clones, approximately 84% seen once. Concerning this clone itself: Its antigen is currently unknown.

This material consisted of PBMCs, taken from a glioma patient whose treatment included an IDH1 peptide vaccine. This clonotype was obtained from a woman in her forties or fifties with glioma. The chain combines TRBV9 with TRBJ2-3; 8 bases are a match to TRBD2. CDR3 protein: CASSPRGLRGDKDTQYF. The CDR3 coding sequence is TGTGCCAGCAGCCCTAGGGGGTTGCGGGGGGATAAAGATACGCAGTATTTT.